The T cell receptor (beta chain) described here comes from a study of shared clonotypes between healthy human individuals. With 2 bases removed from V and 5 bases from J, the gap between germline ends came to 8 bases. This CDR3 comprises 13 residues. Germline V CDR1 and CDR2: MDHEN, SYDVKM. Regarding this clone: Antigen specificity is unknown.

Replicate sorted-subset PCRs were loaded with roughly 190 ng DNA, about 28,000 T cell genomes. Data came from immunoSEQ multiplex PCR; TCRdb stores just in-frame clones and leaves some out. The table has 2 million or so clones, less than 95% seen once. The study, taken as a whole, reports: Expectations were that clonotype sharing among donors would be affected by sequencing depth. Large depth notwithstanding, sorted-subset sequencing proved incomplete by rarefaction.

The naive CD8 population came from CD45RO-negative cells selected for CCR7, without terminally differentiated effector memory CD45RA+ cells. Every one of the donors was a Caucasian adult that lived in Nashville, Tennessee. The TCR originated in a man in his late teens or twenties in good health. The source material was naive CD8+ T cells sorted from blood. The rearrangement uses TRBV28 and TRBJ2-3; D unclear. For the CDR3, the DNA is TGTGCCAGCAGTTTAGTCAGTGGAGATACGCAGTATTTT. Protein sequence: CASSLVSGDTQYF.